Each of the 14 T cell receptor beta chains below was sequenced from the same sample in a study of T cells after yellow fever vaccination. One entry per CDR3 protein, called by TCRdb with MiXCR from the 5' RACE reads. The sample contains a few hundred thousand distinct CDR3 sequences, about 4% of which appear only once. Sequences were derived from PBMCs, sampled 5 days after the yellow fever booster vaccination. These receptors originate from a man aged 18 to 30 who received the YFV17D yellow fever vaccine.

V usage is TRBV10-3 and J usage is TRBJ2-7, with D unresolved. CDR3 size: 13 residues. From germline, CDR1 is ENHRY and CDR2 SYGVKD. Trimming stripped 4 bases from V and 6 bases from J, with 13 bases between. CDR3 DNA sequence: TGTGCCATCAGTGCGCTGGGTTGGCGCGAGCAGTACGTC. Translation gives CAISALGWREQYV.

This clonotype was counted ten times or more. This chain connects TRBV6-1 to TRBJ2-1; D uncertain. With 0 bases removed from V and 6 bases from J, the gap between germline ends came to 6 bases. Germline V lookup: CDR1 MNHNS, CDR2 SASEGT. This CDR3 has 13 amino acids. This CDR3 reads CASSEAELNEQFF. DNA for the CDR3: TGTGCCAGCAGTGAAGCCGAACTCAATGAGCAGTTCTTC.

This clonotype appeared a few times. V is TRBV5-1 and J is TRBJ1-6; 9 bases fit TRBD1. V trimming: 4 bases; J trimming: 7 bases; junction bases outside the gene matches: 12. Germline V CDR1 and CDR2: SGHRS, YFSETQ. The CDR3 contains 17 residues. CDR3 region: CASSPVPGQGLNSPLHF. The DNA for the CDR3 is TGCGCCAGCAGCCCAGTCCCGGGACAGGGATTAAATTCACCCCTCCACTTT.

On this clonotype: It may be a read error: a sequence one base away is much more abundant. This rearrangement joins TRBV4-3 to TRBJ1-3; 9 bases are a match to TRBD1. The CDR3 has 14 amino acids. The germline CDR1 and CDR2 sequences are LGHNA and YSLEER. CDR3 nucleotide sequence: TGCGCCAGCAGCGGACAGGGGTCTGGAGACACCATATATTTT. It codes for CASSGQGSGDTIYF.

The gene calls are TRBV15 and TRBJ1-1; unclear D gene. The CDR3 loop spans 13 amino acids. In germline, CDR1 is LNHNV, CDR2 YYDKDF (reference sequence). Deletions cut 0 bases from V and 4 bases from J, with 6 bases between. CDR3 nucleotides: TGTGCCACCAGCAGAGACCGGTTCACTGAAGCTTTCTTT. Translation: CATSRDRFTEAFF.

The chain recombines TRBV20-1 with TRBJ2-1; TRBD2 matches 8 bases. CDR3 size: 13 residues. Germline lookup yields CDR1 DFQATT and CDR2 SNEGSKA (reference sequence). V gave up 6 bases and J gave up 6 bases; unmatched junction bases: 7. The CDR3 coding sequence is TGCAGTGCCCCGGGGGGGGCGGGCAATGAGCAGTTCTTC. It yields the protein CSAPGGAGNEQFF.

The sample holds a few counts of this clonotype. The J gene is TRBJ2-7, the V gene TRBV7-3, with D tentatively TRBD1 (5 bases). Trimming removed 0 bases at V and 5 bases at J, with 17 bases between. From germline, CDR1 is SGHTA and CDR2 FQGTGA. This CDR3 spans 16 amino acids. This CDR3 is CASSLTRPGWVNEQYF. CDR3 sequence (DNA): TGTGCCAGCAGCTTAACGCGTCCAGGGTGGGTTAACGAGCAGTACTTC. Supplemented by reference TRBV7-3 and TRBJ2-7, the full variable domain reads GAGVSQTPSNKVTEKGKYVELRCDPISGHTALYWYRQSLGQGPEFLIYFQGTGAADDSGLPNDRFFAVRPEGSVSTLKIQRTERGDSAVYLCASSLTRPGWVNEQYFGPGTRLTVT.

This clonotype was seen many times. This chain links TRBV6-2 or TRBV6-3 with TRBJ1-1, with 8 nucleotides matching TRBD1. This CDR3 is built from 15 residues. Germline V gene lookup returns CDR1 MNHEY and CDR2 SVGEGT. With 7 bases clipped from V and 4 bases from J, the junction kept 11 bases outside the gene matches. CDR3 protein: CASTLYRQGSTEAFF. DNA of the CDR3: TGTGCCAGCACCCTATACCGACAGGGGAGCACTGAAGCTTTCTTT.

This chain joins TRBV12-3 or TRBV12-4 and TRBJ1-2; a weak D match, TRBD1 (5 bases). V lost 4 bases and J 8 bases, leaving 17 bases between the germline ends. The CDR3 is 14 residues long. Here the CDR3 reads CASSSNRNPGGYTF. For the CDR3, the DNA is TGTGCCAGCAGTTCAAACAGGAACCCGGGGGGCTACACCTTC.

This clonotype turned up a few times. The chain uses TRBV27 and TRBJ1-2, with a possible D match to TRBD1 (6 bases). V was shortened by 5 bases and J by 5 bases, with 12 bases between the two germline ends. Germline V CDR1 and CDR2: MNHEY, SMNVEV (reference sequence). CDR3 length equals 13 residues. The CDR3 DNA sequence: TGTGCCAGCAGTCCACGGACAGCTTATGGCTACACCTTC. The encoded protein is CASSPRTAYGYTF.

The genes are TRBV5-1 and TRBJ1-4; D gene unclear. CDR1 is SGHRS and CDR2 is YFSETQ in the germline V gene. CDR3 length: 14 residues. Trimming cost V 5 bases and J 4 bases, with 12 bases left between them. The CDR3 nucleotides read TGCGCCAGCAGGTGGTCGGGGTTTAATGAAAAACTGTTTTTT. It is translated as CASRWSGFNEKLFF.

This clonotype came up many times. V is TRBV3-1 and J is TRBJ2-3; no definite D call. V was shortened by 1 base and J by 8 bases, with 10 bases between the two germline ends. CDR3 length: 13 amino acids. Germline CDR1 is LGHDT and CDR2 is YNNKEL (reference sequence). The CDR3 is CASSQGETRTQYF. In nucleotides, the CDR3 is TGTGCCAGCAGCCAAGGAGAGACTCGTACGCAGTATTTT.

Ten or more counts support this clonotype. The genes are TRBV5-1 and TRBJ2-5; the D is unclear. The CDR3 covers 15 residues. CDR1 and CDR2 from the germline V gene are SGHRS and YFSETQ. V was pared by 1 base and J by 3 bases, with 13 bases between. The CDR3 protein is CASSLLAPSEETQYF. The CDR3 DNA sequence: TGCGCCAGCAGCTTGTTGGCTCCCTCGGAAGAGACCCAGTACTTC.

This clonotype occurred a few times. This chain links TRBV4-3 with TRBJ2-5, with 9 bases that match TRBD1. CDR1 and CDR2 (germline): LGHNA, YSLEER. J gave up 4 bases and V 3 bases, and 3 bases lay outside the gene matches. The CDR3 consists of 14 residues. The CDR3 protein is CASSQQTGGETQYF. CDR3 sequence (DNA): TGCGCCAGCAGCCAGCAGACAGGGGGAGAGACCCAGTACTTC.